These 23 T cell receptor beta chains were sequenced from one sample in a study of blood T cell repertoires in COVID-19. Generated by immunoSEQ multiplex PCR, the TCRdb table keeps only in-frame clones and is missing some. This table holds about 240,000 clones, approximately 91% found once. The specimen was peripheral blood. The receptors shown here come from a man aged 25 to 40 with COVID-19, enrolled during active disease.

The CDR3 spells CASSSKGGKNTGELFF. CDR3 in DNA: TGTGCCAGCAGCTCCAAGGGAGGAAAGAACACCGGGGAGCTGTTTTTT. This rearrangement joins TRBV7-9 to TRBJ2-2; weak D call: TRBD2 (6 bases). Trimming stripped 4 bases from V and 1 base from J, with 13 bases between. Per germline, CDR1 SEHNR and CDR2 FQNEAQ (reference sequence). CDR3 length: 16 amino acids.

The chain combines TRBV5-1 with TRBJ1-2; the D gene is possibly TRBD1 (6 bases). Germline V gene lookup returns CDR1 SGHRS and CDR2 YFSETQ. V was clipped by 4 bases and J by 4 bases, with 17 bases between them. This CDR3 region has 15 residues. CDR3 residues: CASSLSTGPTYGYTF. The CDR3 nucleotides are TGCGCCAGCAGCCTATCAACAGGGCCCACCTATGGCTACACCTTC.

DNA of the CDR3: TGCAGTGCTAGTGATAACAGCAACACTGAAGCTTTCTTT. This encodes CSASDNSNTEAFF. This chain links TRBV20-1 with TRBJ1-1, with D unclear. V lost 3 bases, J lost 2 bases, and 10 bases lay in between. This CDR3 spans 13 amino acids. Germline assignment: CDR1 DFQATT and CDR2 SNEGSKA (reference sequence).

The chain carries TRBV3-1 (or the pseudogene TRBV3-2) and TRBJ2-2; TRBD2 aligns across 8 bases. After removal of 4 bases from V and 1 base from J, the junction contained 2 bases not matched to a gene. The CDR3 is 15 amino acids. In germline, CDR1 is LGHDT, CDR2 YNNKEL (reference sequence). CDR3 protein: CASSPSGGNTGELFF. The CDR3, as DNA: TGTGCCAGCAGCCCAAGCGGGGGGAACACCGGGGAGCTGTTTTTT.

The chain has TRBV30 and TRBJ1-1, with D tentatively TRBD1 (6 bases). Germline CDR1 is GTSNPN and CDR2 is SVGIG (reference sequence). The CDR3 covers 18 residues. The V end was cut by 2 bases, the J end by 1 base, with 23 bases between. The CDR3 reads CAWSYFYYGQTPNTEAFF. CDR3 nucleotide sequence: TGTGCCTGGAGTTATTTCTATTACGGACAGACCCCGAACACTGAAGCTTTCTTT.

This sequence joins TRBV7-5 and TRBJ1-5; the tabulated D call, TRBD1, remains unverified against the DNA. TRBV7-5 is marked as a pseudogene. The CDR3 consists of 16 residues. CDR3 in DNA: TGTGTCAGAAGCTCGTGGACAGGGGGAGGCAATCAGCCCCAGCATTTT. Amino acids: CVRSSWTGGGNQPQHF.

A word on this clone: Within the sample, other DNA sequences also encode this same CDR3. This chain links TRBV6-5 with TRBJ1-5; D might be TRBD1 (5 bases). The germline V gene has CDR1 MNHEY and CDR2 SVGAGI. V was shortened by 4 bases and J by 4 bases, with 5 bases between the two germline ends. The length of the CDR3 is 12 residues. The CDR3 loop is CASSSGNQPQHF. The CDR3 bases are TGTGCCAGCAGTTCAGGGAATCAGCCCCAGCATTTT.

The V call is TRBV14, the J call TRBJ2-1; D is ambiguous. With 4 bases removed from V and 5 bases from J, the gap between germline ends came to 12 bases. Germline V gene sequence: CDR1 SGHDN, CDR2 FVKESK. The CDR3 consists of 14 residues. CDR3 protein: CASSRRASHNEQFF. The CDR3 nucleotides are TGTGCCAGCAGCCGCCGTGCCAGTCACAATGAGCAGTTCTTC.

The rearrangement uses TRBV9 and TRBJ2-3; D might be TRBD1 (5 bases). Trimming removed 3 bases at V and 5 bases at J, with 13 bases between. The CDR3 length is 14 residues. CDR1 SGDLS and CDR2 YYNGEE come from the germline V gene. This CDR3 reads CASSGQGGGDTQYF. The DNA for the CDR3 is TGTGCCAGCAGCGGTCAGGGTGGTGGAGATACGCAGTATTTT.

The chain carries TRBV3-1 (or the pseudogene TRBV3-2) and TRBJ2-1, with 8 bases lining up with TRBD2. The V and J ends lost 1 base and 10 bases, in that order; junction bases with no gene match: 0. The CDR3 is made up of 12 amino acids. Germline V gives CDR1 LGHDT, CDR2 YNNKEL (reference sequence). Written as DNA, the CDR3 is TGTGCCAGCAGCCAAGCGGGGGGGGAGCAGTTCTTC. Translation gives CASSQAGGEQFF.

CDR3 DNA sequence: TGTGCCAGCACCCTCGGAGGGGACTCACCCCTCCACTTT. It translates to CASTLGGDSPLHF. The chain recombines TRBV12-3 or TRBV12-4 with TRBJ1-6; weak D call: TRBD1 (5 bases). Trimming shortened V by 7 bases and J by 10 bases, and 14 bases separated the two germline ends. The CDR3 is made up of 13 amino acids.

The chain joins TRBV5-6 to TRBJ2-1; D unclear. The CDR3 contains 13 residues. Between the trimmed V and J ends, which lost 4 bases and 2 bases, there was a span of 7 bases. Germline V gene data show CDR1 as SGHDT and CDR2 as YYEEEE. This CDR3 reads CASSPTTYNEQFF. The CDR3 DNA reads as TGTGCCAGCAGCCCCACTACCTACAATGAGCAGTTCTTC.

The chain couples TRBV25-1 to TRBJ1-3; 9 nucleotides agree with TRBD1. Looked up from germline, CDR1 is MGHDK and CDR2 is SYGVNS. Germline trimming cut 4 bases from V and 0 bases from J; bases unmatched to any gene: 7. The CDR3 extends over 17 amino acids. CDR3 loop: CASSATGGGHSGNTIYF. DNA of the CDR3: TGTGCCAGCAGTGCCACAGGGGGCGGCCACTCTGGAAACACCATATATTTT.

The chain has TRBV19 and TRBJ2-1, with D unclear. V was trimmed by 6 bases and J by 2 bases, leaving 8 bases between them. Per germline, CDR1 LNHDA and CDR2 SQIVND (reference sequence). CDR3 size: 13 residues. This CDR3 reads CASSSEAYNEQFF. The CDR3 bases are TGTGCCAGTAGCAGCGAGGCCTACAATGAGCAGTTCTTC. Together with reference TRBV19 and TRBJ2-1, the CDR3 gives the full variable domain: DGGITQSPKYLFRKEGQNVTLSCEQNLNHDAMYWYRQDPGQGLRLIYYSQIVNDFQKGDIAEGYSVSREKKESFPLTVTSAQKNPTAFYLCASSSEAYNEQFFGPGTRLTVL.

CDR3 sequence: CASSLVGQIYGYTF. The CDR3 DNA reads TGTGCCAGCAGCTTAGTAGGACAGATCTATGGCTACACCTTC. The rearrangement links TRBV7-9 to TRBJ1-2; possibly TRBD1 for D (6 bases). The ends were cut back, 1 base at V and 4 bases at J, with 10 bases in the middle. This CDR3 has 14 residues. CDR1 and CDR2 from the germline V gene are SEHNR and FQNEAQ (reference sequence).

The chain couples TRBV10-2 to TRBJ1-5; D might be TRBD1 (5 bases). The CDR3 contains 14 residues. Germline lookup yields CDR1 WSHSY and CDR2 SAAADI. Trimming left V 2 bases short and J 1 base short, with 6 bases between. CDR3 sequence reads: CASSEPGSNQPQHF. The CDR3 DNA is TGCGCCAGCAGTGAGCCAGGGAGCAATCAGCCCCAGCATTTT.

J is TRBJ2-7 and V is TRBV9, with D possibly being TRBD1 (6 bases). The CDR3 spans 17 residues. Germline loops: CDR1 SGDLS, CDR2 YYNGEE. Trimming cost V 0 bases and J 5 bases, with 21 bases left between them. The CDR3 region is CASSVASTPEGENEQYF. Written as DNA, the CDR3 is TGTGCCAGCAGCGTAGCTTCCACCCCAGAGGGGGAAAACGAGCAGTACTTC.

This clone turned up a few times. The CDR3 nucleotides read TGTGCCGCAGGGGATAATCAGCCCCAGCATTTT. This encodes CAAGDNQPQHF. The gene calls are TRBV19 and TRBJ1-5; possibly TRBD1 for D (6 bases). CDR3 length: 11 residues. Germline lookup yields CDR1 LNHDA and CDR2 SQIVND (reference sequence). V was cut by 11 bases and J by 4 bases, with 9 bases left in between.

In this sample, this clone turned up once. The J gene is TRBJ1-6, the V gene TRBV5-4, with 8 bases matching TRBD1. V lost 0 bases, J lost 5 bases, and 1 base stayed unmatched. Per the germline V gene, CDR1 is SGHNT and CDR2 is YYREEE (reference sequence). The CDR3 totals 15 residues. The CDR3 loop is CASSLGQGNNSPLHF. CDR3 DNA: TGTGCCAGCAGCTTGGGACAGGGGAATAATTCACCCCTCCACTTT.

This clone occurred once. V is TRBV7-6 and J is TRBJ1-2, with TRBD1 as a possible D gene (5 bases). The CDR3 has 15 amino acids. V lost 5 bases, J lost 3 bases, and 16 bases lay in between. Germline loops: CDR1 SGHVS, CDR2 FNYEAQ. The DNA of the CDR3 is TGTGCCAGCAGCCTGTTTGGGGGGGAACACTATGGCTACACCTTC. It specifies CASSLFGGEHYGYTF.

This clone was seen just once. The chain combines TRBV25-1 with TRBJ1-6; 8 bases are a match to TRBD1. Germline lookup yields CDR1 MGHDK and CDR2 SYGVNS. After removal of 4 bases from V and 7 bases from J, the junction contained 3 bases not matched to a gene. The CDR3 length is 14 residues. The CDR3 loop reads CASSVTGDNSPLHF. The CDR3 DNA reads TGTGCCAGCAGTGTGACAGGGGACAATTCACCCCTCCACTTT.

The V call is TRBV3-1 (or the pseudogene TRBV3-2), the J call TRBJ1-5; D gene unclear. V lost 2 bases and J lost 7, with 12 bases in between. CDR1 is LGHDT, CDR2 YNNKEL, per germline (reference sequence). The CDR3 runs to 14 residues. This CDR3 is CASSQMLGSQPQHF. CDR3 nucleotide sequence: TGTGCCAGCAGCCAAATGCTGGGCAGCCAGCCCCAGCATTTT.

V and J are TRBV6-5 and TRBJ1-4; D ambiguous. Trimming removed 4 bases at V and 5 bases at J, with 11 bases between. The CDR3 is 14 residues long. Per germline, CDR1 MNHEY and CDR2 SVGAGI. CDR3: CASSFRPTNEKLFF. The DNA of the CDR3 is TGTGCCAGCAGTTTTCGGCCGACAAATGAAAAACTGTTTTTT.